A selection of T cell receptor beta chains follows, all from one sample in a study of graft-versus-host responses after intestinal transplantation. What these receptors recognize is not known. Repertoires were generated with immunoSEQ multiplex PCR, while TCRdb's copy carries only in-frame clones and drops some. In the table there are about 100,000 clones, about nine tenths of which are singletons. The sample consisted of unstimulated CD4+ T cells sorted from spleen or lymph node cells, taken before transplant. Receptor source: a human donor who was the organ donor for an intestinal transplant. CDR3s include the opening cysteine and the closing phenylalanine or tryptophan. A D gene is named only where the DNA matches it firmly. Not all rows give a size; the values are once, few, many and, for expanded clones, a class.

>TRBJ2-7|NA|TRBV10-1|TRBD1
CASSDKGAPGEQYF
TGCGCCAGCAGTGACAAGGGGGCGCCAGGGGAGCAGTACTTC
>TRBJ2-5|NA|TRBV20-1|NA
CSALYGETQYF
TGCAGTGCTCTCTACGGAGAGACCCAGTACTTC
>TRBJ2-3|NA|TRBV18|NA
CASSPSAALGTDTQYF
TGTGCCAGCTCACCAAGCGCGGCCCTGGGCACAGATACGCAGTATTTT
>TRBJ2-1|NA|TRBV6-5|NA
CASSYPRGGEQFF
TGTGCCAGCAGTTACCCCCGGGGAGGTGAGCAGTTCTTC
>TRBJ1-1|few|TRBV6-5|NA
CASSYSGENTEAFF
TGTGCCAGCAGTTACTCGGGAGAGAACACTGAAGCTTTCTTT
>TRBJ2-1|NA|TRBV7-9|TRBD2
CASSSPLAGLVNEQFF
TGTGCCAGCAGCTCCCCTCTAGCGGGGCTTGTCAATGAGCAGTTCTTC
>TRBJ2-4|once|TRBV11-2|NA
CASSLGLRDSGVQYF
TGTGCCAGCAGCTTAGGCCTAAGGGACTCCGGGGTTCAGTACTTC
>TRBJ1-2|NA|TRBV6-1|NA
CASSGTGGYGYTF
TGTGCCAGCAGCGGAACAGGCGGCTATGGCTACACCTTC
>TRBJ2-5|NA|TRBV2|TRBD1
CASSEPWDSQETQYF
TGTGCCAGCAGTGAACCCTGGGACAGCCAAGAGACCCAGTACTTC
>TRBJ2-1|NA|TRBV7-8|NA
CASSLDAGGAYNEQFF
TGTGCCAGCAGCTTAGATGCCGGGGGTGCCTACAATGAGCAGTTCTTC